This T cell receptor (beta chain) was identified in a study of blood T cell repertoires in COVID-19. Study-wide context: Acute and convalescent COVID-19 specimens originated in the United States, Italy and Spain.

This table comes from immunoSEQ multiplex PCR, and its TCRdb copy is limited to in-frame clones, with some not included. This table has roughly 190,000 clones, approximately 90% appearing once. Germline CDR1 reads LGHNA; CDR2 reads YSLEER. V was cut by 0 bases and J by 4 bases, with 21 bases left in between. The CDR3 consists of 19 residues. All enrollees were roughly 18 to 89 years old and from around 25 US areas. Cohort placement rested on clinical history that participants reported themselves. The sequenced sample consisted of PBMCs or T cells enriched from blood (not recorded which). V usage is TRBV4-3 and J usage is TRBJ2-2; tentatively, D is TRBD2 (6 bases). The source of this sequence is a woman between 40 and 55 years old in a cohort exposed to, infected with or recovered from COVID-19 (not recorded which). The CDR3 DNA reads as TGCGCCAGCAGCCAAGAGCGGGGCAGATTTGTCAGCCCCACCGGGGAGCTGTTTTTT. It is translated as CASSQERGRFVSPTGELFF.